Listed below are T cell receptor beta chains from one sample, sequenced in a study of vaccination effects on CD4 cells after COVID-19. Their antigen targets remain unknown. TCRdb's table, derived via immunoSEQ multiplex PCR, lists solely in-frame clones and lacks some. The sample yields tens of thousands of clones, around 67% seen once. Specimen: CD4+ T cells from PBMCs cultured with SARS-CoV-2 spike peptides, collected before COVID-19 vaccination. The receptors originated from a human donor who received a COVID-19 vaccine. Both conserved end residues are part of each CDR3. The D gene is left open where the match is weak.

d_call: -
v_call: TRBV27
j_call: TRBJ2-5
cdr3_aa: CASSLMGVPQGTQYF

d_call: TRBD1
v_call: TRBV7-9
j_call: TRBJ2-7
cdr3_aa: CASSLSLWTGKSEQYF

d_call: TRBD2
v_call: TRBV30
j_call: TRBJ2-3
cdr3_aa: CAWRRLADSTDTQYF

d_call: TRBD1
v_call: TRBV19
j_call: TRBJ1-6
cdr3_aa: CASSETGTGLNSPLHF

d_call: -
v_call: TRBV19
j_call: TRBJ1-1
cdr3_aa: CASSKTVNTEAFF

d_call: -
v_call: TRBV18
j_call: TRBJ2-6
cdr3_aa: CASSPPGRGVSGANVLTF

d_call: -
v_call: TRBV7-2
j_call: TRBJ2-3
cdr3_aa: CASSLELPTDTQYF

d_call: TRBD2
v_call: TRBV5-1
j_call: TRBJ2-1
cdr3_aa: CASSLVASGSYNEQFF

d_call: -
v_call: TRBV7-9
j_call: TRBJ1-2
cdr3_aa: CASSFSNSNYGYTF

d_call: -
v_call: TRBV5-4
j_call: TRBJ2-7
cdr3_aa: CASSLSTGLTYEQYF

d_call: -
v_call: TRBV19
j_call: TRBJ2-7
cdr3_aa: CASSIAPGLNYEQYF

d_call: -
v_call: TRBV5-1
j_call: TRBJ1-5
cdr3_aa: CASSLGSGDQPQHF

d_call: TRBD1
v_call: TRBV10-3
j_call: TRBJ2-2
cdr3_aa: CAIRGQGANTGELFF

d_call: TRBD1
v_call: TRBV4-3
j_call: TRBJ2-5
cdr3_aa: CASSLGTGGLSETQYF

d_call: -
v_call: TRBV5-4
j_call: TRBJ1-1
cdr3_aa: CASSQVLDGEAFF

d_call: TRBD2
v_call: TRBV11-2
j_call: TRBJ2-5
cdr3_aa: CASSLESAGFQETQYF

d_call: -
v_call: TRBV3-1/TRBV3-2
j_call: TRBJ1-2
cdr3_aa: CASRGSNYGYTF

d_call: TRBD1
v_call: TRBV19
j_call: TRBJ1-1
cdr3_aa: CASRQESRGHGEAFF

d_call: -
v_call: TRBV7-2
j_call: TRBJ1-5
cdr3_aa: CASSLKSWVLGNQPQHF

d_call: -
v_call: TRBV18
j_call: TRBJ1-2
cdr3_aa: CASSLDRGYTF

d_call: -
v_call: TRBV7-9
j_call: TRBJ1-1
cdr3_aa: CASRSDTPNTEAFF

d_call: -
v_call: TRBV6-5
j_call: TRBJ1-2
cdr3_aa: CASSLTATNYGYTF

d_call: TRBD1
v_call: TRBV4-3
j_call: TRBJ1-2
cdr3_aa: CASSQDFRQGDYGYTF

d_call: -
v_call: TRBV12-3/TRBV12-4
j_call: TRBJ2-7
cdr3_aa: CASSPGPFGEQYF

d_call: TRBD2
v_call: TRBV15
j_call: TRBJ2-7
cdr3_aa: CATSRGGLAGDEQYF

d_call: TRBD2
v_call: TRBV9
j_call: TRBJ2-1
cdr3_aa: CASSVGAGGYNEQFF

d_call: TRBD1
v_call: TRBV4-3
j_call: TRBJ2-1
cdr3_aa: CASSHWDSNEQFF

d_call: -
v_call: TRBV11-2
j_call: TRBJ2-7
cdr3_aa: CASSFAQTYEQYF

d_call: TRBD2
v_call: TRBV18
j_call: TRBJ2-1
cdr3_aa: CASSVTSGSLNEQFF

d_call: -
v_call: TRBV25-1
j_call: TRBJ1-2
cdr3_aa: CASRKPGQYYGYTF

d_call: -
v_call: TRBV12-3/TRBV12-4
j_call: TRBJ2-5
cdr3_aa: CASSFRQQESQYF

d_call: -
v_call: TRBV24-1
j_call: TRBJ2-2
cdr3_aa: CATSGWTEAGELFF

d_call: -
v_call: TRBV29-1
j_call: TRBJ1-5
cdr3_aa: CSVLQAGGQPQHF

d_call: -
v_call: TRBV3-1/TRBV3-2
j_call: TRBJ1-3
cdr3_aa: CASAPGLRNTIYF

d_call: TRBD2
v_call: TRBV5-8
j_call: TRBJ2-7
cdr3_aa: CASRTSVDEQYF

d_call: -
v_call: TRBV6-5
j_call: TRBJ2-1
cdr3_aa: CASSLQTGITVGEQFF

d_call: -
v_call: TRBV7-8
j_call: TRBJ2-2
cdr3_aa: CASSLFGARVGYTGELFF

d_call: TRBD1
v_call: TRBV4-2
j_call: TRBJ1-5
cdr3_aa: CASSQGGAGGDQPQHF

d_call: -
v_call: TRBV21-1
j_call: TRBJ2-2
cdr3_aa: CASSKRVCGDRDNTGELFF

d_call: -
v_call: TRBV6-5
j_call: TRBJ1-4
cdr3_aa: CASSYSGAGREKLFF

d_call: TRBD1
v_call: TRBV27
j_call: TRBJ2-3
cdr3_aa: CASSLGQPSTDTQYF

d_call: -
v_call: TRBV5-8
j_call: TRBJ2-7
cdr3_aa: CASSLKGAEQYF

d_call: -
v_call: TRBV3-1/TRBV3-2
j_call: TRBJ1-1
cdr3_aa: CASSQGQPNTEAFF

d_call: -
v_call: TRBV12-5
j_call: TRBJ1-5
cdr3_aa: CASGFSHNQPQHF

d_call: -
v_call: TRBV19
j_call: TRBJ2-2
cdr3_aa: CASRGNTGELFF

d_call: -
v_call: TRBV18
j_call: TRBJ1-1
cdr3_aa: CASSPLPQGRLEAFF

d_call: -
v_call: TRBV5-1
j_call: TRBJ2-3
cdr3_aa: CASSWVLGGRSNTQYF

d_call: -
v_call: TRBV5-4
j_call: TRBJ1-1
cdr3_aa: CASSLIGSIMNTEAFF

d_call: TRBD1
v_call: TRBV6-6
j_call: TRBJ1-1
cdr3_aa: CASSPPTGVNTEAFF

d_call: TRBD2
v_call: TRBV9
j_call: TRBJ2-1
cdr3_aa: CASSVALAGDGNEQFF

d_call: -
v_call: TRBV7-9
j_call: TRBJ1-2
cdr3_aa: CASSSPGGYGYTF

d_call: TRBD1
v_call: TRBV3-1/TRBV3-2
j_call: TRBJ2-1
cdr3_aa: CASSLTGARNEQFF

d_call: -
v_call: TRBV23-1
j_call: TRBJ2-7
cdr3_aa: CASSQSRSWGGPQLGGYEQYF

d_call: -
v_call: TRBV12-3/TRBV12-4
j_call: TRBJ2-5
cdr3_aa: CASSLGLKGTQYF

d_call: TRBD2
v_call: TRBV6-1
j_call: TRBJ2-5
cdr3_aa: CASSEARLAGKTQYF